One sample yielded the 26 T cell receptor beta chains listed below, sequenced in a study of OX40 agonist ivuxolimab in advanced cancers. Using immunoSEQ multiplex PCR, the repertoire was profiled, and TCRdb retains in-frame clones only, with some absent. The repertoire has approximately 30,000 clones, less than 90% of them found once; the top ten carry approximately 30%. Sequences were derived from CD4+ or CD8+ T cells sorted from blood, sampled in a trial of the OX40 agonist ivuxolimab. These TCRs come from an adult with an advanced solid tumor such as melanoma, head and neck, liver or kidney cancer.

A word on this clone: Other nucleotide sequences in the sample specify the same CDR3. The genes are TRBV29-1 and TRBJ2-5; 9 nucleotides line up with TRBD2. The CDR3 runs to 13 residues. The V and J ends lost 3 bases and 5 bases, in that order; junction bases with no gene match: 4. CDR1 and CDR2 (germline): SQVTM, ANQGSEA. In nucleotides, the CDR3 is TGCAGCGTTGACCGGCGGGGGGGGGAGACCCAGTACTTC. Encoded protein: CSVDRRGGETQYF.

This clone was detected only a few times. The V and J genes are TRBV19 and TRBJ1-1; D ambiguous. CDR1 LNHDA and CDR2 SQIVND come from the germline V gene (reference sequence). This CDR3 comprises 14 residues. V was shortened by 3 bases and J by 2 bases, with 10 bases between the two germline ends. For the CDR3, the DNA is TGTGCCAGTAGTATTCACGGAGGTAACACTGAAGCTTTCTTT. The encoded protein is CASSIHGGNTEAFF.

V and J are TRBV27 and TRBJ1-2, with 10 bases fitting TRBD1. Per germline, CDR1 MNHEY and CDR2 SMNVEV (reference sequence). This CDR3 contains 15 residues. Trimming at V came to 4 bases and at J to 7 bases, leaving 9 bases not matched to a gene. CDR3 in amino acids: CASSSAGTGAGGYTF. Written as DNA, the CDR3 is TGTGCCAGCAGTTCAGCTGGGACAGGGGCCGGTGGCTACACCTTC.

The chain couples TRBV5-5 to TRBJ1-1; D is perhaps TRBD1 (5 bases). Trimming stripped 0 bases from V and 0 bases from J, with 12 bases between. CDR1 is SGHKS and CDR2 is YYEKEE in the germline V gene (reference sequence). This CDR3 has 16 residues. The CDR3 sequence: CASSLGGILMNTEAFF. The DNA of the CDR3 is TGTGCCAGCAGCTTGGGGGGGATCCTAATGAACACTGAAGCTTTCTTT. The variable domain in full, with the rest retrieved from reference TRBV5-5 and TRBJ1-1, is DAGVTQSPTHLIKTRGQQVTLRCSPISGHKSVSWYQQVLGQGPQFIFQYYEKEERGRGNFPDRFSARQFPNYSSELNVNALLLGDSALYLCASSLGGILMNTEAFFGQGTRLTVV.

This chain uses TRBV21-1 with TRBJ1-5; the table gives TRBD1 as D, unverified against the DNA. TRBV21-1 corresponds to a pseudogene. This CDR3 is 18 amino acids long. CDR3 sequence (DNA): TGTGCCAGCAGCAATTTTCGGACAGGGTTTTATAGCAATCAGCCCCAGCATTTT. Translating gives CASSNFRTGFYSNQPQHF.

For the CDR3, the DNA is TGCAGTGCTAGAGTTACTATGCAGTATTTT. The encoded protein is CSARVTMQYF. The chain combines TRBV20-1 with TRBJ2-3; D is unclear. V was clipped by 1 base and J by 11 bases, with 7 bases between them. CDR1 and CDR2 (germline): DFQATT, SNEGSKA (reference sequence). The CDR3 extends over 10 amino acids.

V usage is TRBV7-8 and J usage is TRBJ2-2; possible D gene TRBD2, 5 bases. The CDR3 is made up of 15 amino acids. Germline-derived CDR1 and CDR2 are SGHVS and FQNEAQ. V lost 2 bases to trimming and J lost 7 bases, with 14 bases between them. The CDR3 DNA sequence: TGTGCCAGCAGCTTATTAGGAGCGGAGGACGGGGAGCTGTTTTTT. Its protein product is CASSLLGAEDGELFF.

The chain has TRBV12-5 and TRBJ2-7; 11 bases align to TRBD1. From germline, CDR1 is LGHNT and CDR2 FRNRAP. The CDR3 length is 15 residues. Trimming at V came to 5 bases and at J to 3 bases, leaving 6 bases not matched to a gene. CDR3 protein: CASGQRDRGVYEQYF. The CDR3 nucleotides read TGTGCTAGTGGTCAACGGGACAGGGGGGTCTACGAGCAGTACTTC.

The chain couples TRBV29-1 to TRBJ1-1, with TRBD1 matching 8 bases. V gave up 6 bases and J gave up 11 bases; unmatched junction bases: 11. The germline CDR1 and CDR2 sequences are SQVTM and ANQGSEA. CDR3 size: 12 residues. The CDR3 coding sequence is TGCAGCGTCCGACCCGGGACAGGCGAGGCTTTCTTT. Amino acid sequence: CSVRPGTGEAFF.

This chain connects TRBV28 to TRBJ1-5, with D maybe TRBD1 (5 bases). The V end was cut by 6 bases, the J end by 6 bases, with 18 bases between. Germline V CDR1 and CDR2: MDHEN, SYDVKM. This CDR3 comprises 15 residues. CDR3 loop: CASRPLPLGTQPQHF. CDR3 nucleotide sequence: TGTGCCAGCAGACCTTTGCCCCTAGGGACTCAGCCCCAGCATTTT.

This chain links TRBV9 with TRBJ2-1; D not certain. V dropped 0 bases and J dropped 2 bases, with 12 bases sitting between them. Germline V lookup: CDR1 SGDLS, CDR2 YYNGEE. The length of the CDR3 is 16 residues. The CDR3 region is CASSVAMADAYNEQFF. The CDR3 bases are TGTGCCAGCAGCGTAGCTATGGCGGATGCCTACAATGAGCAGTTCTTC.

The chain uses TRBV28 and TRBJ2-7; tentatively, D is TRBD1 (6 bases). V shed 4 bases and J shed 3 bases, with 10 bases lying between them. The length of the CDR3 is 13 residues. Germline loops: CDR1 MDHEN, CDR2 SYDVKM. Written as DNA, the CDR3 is TGTGCCAGCAGTTCACAGGACAGCTACGAGCAGTACTTC. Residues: CASSSQDSYEQYF.

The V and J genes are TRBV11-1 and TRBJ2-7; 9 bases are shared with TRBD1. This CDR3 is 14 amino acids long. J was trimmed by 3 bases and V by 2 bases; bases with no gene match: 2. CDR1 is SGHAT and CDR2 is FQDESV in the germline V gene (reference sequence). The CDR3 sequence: CASSLRDRDYEQYF. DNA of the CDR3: TGTGCCAGCAGCTTAAGGGACAGGGACTACGAGCAGTACTTC. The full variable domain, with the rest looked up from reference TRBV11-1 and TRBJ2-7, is EAEVAQSPRYKITEKSQAVAFWCDPISGHATLYWYRQILGQGPELLVQFQDESVVDDSQLPKDRFSAERLKGVDSTLKIQPAELGDSAMYLCASSLRDRDYEQYFGPGTRLTVT.

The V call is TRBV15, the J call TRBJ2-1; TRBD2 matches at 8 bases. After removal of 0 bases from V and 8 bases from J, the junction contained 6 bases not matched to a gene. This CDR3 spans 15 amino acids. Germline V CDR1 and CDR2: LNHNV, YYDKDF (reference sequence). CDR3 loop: CATSRELAVRDEQFF. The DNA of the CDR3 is TGTGCCACCAGCAGAGAACTAGCGGTTAGGGATGAGCAGTTCTTC.

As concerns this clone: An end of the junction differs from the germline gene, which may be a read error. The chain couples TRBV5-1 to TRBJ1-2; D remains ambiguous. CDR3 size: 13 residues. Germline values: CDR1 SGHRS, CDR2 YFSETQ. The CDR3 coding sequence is TGCGCCAGCGGCGCCTCGCAGGAAACGTCGTCAGCCTTC. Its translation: CASGASQETSSAF.

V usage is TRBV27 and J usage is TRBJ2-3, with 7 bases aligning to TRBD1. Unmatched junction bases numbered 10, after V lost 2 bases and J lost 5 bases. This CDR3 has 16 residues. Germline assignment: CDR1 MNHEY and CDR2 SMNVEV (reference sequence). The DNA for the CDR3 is TGTGCCAGCAGTTTAACACCTGGACAGGTCGGAGATACGCAGTATTTT. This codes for CASSLTPGQVGDTQYF.

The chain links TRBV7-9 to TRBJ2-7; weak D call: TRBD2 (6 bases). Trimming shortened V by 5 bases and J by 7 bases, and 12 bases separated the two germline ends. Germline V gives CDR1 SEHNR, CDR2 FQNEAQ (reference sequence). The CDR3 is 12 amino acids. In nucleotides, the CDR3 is TGTGCCAGCAGCCAGGGACGGGGGGAGCAGTACTTC. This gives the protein CASSQGRGEQYF.

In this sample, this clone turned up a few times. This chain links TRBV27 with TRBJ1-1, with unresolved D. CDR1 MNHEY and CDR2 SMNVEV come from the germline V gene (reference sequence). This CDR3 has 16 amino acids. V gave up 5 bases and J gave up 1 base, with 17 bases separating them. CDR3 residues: CASSPGPDGKNTEAFF. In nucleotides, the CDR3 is TGTGCCAGCAGTCCCGGGCCAGACGGGAAGAACACTGAAGCTTTCTTT.

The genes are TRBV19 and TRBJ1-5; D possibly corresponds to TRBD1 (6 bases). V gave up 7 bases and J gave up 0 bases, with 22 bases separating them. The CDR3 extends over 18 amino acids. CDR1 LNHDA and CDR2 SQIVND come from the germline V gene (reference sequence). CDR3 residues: CASTLGRGRSYSNQPQHF. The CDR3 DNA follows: TGTGCCAGTACTCTAGGGCGGGGGCGCAGCTATAGCAATCAGCCCCAGCATTTT. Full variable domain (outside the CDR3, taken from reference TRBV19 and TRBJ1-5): DGGITQSPKYLFRKEGQNVTLSCEQNLNHDAMYWYRQDPGQGLRLIYYSQIVNDFQKGDIAEGYSVSREKKESFPLTVTSAQKNPTAFYLCASTLGRGRSYSNQPQHFGDGTRLSIL.

The CDR3 sequence: CASSTLHNEQFF. The CDR3 nucleotides read TGTGCCAGTAGTACACTACACAATGAGCAGTTCTTC. This chain uses TRBV19 with TRBJ2-1; D gene ambiguous. V was cut by 4 bases and J by 5 bases, with 6 bases left in between. The germline CDR1 and CDR2 sequences are LNHDA and SQIVND (reference sequence). This CDR3 is 12 amino acids long. Based on the CDR3 plus reference TRBV19 and TRBJ2-1, the full variable domain is DGGITQSPKYLFRKEGQNVTLSCEQNLNHDAMYWYRQDPGQGLRLIYYSQIVNDFQKGDIAEGYSVSREKKESFPLTVTSAQKNPTAFYLCASSTLHNEQFFGPGTRLTVL.

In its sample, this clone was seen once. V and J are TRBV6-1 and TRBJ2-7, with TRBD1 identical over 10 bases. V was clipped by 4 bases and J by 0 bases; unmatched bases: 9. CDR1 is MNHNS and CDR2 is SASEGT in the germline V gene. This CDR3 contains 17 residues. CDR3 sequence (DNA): TGTGCCAGCAGTGGAGCCCCCGGGACAGGGGTCTCCTACGAGCAGTACTTC. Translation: CASSGAPGTGVSYEQYF.

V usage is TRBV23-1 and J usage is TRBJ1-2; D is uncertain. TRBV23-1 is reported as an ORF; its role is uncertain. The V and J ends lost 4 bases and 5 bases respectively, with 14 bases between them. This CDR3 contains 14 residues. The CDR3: CASSRLTYRYGYTF. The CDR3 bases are TGCGCCAGCAGTCGACTGACATACCGATATGGCTACACCTTC.

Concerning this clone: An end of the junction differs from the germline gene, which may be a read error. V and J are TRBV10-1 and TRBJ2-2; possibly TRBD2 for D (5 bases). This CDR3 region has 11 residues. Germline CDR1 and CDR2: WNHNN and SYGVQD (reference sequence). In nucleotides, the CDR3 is TGCGCCAGCAGGGTACTCCGGGGAGCTGTTTTT. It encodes CASRVLRGAVF.

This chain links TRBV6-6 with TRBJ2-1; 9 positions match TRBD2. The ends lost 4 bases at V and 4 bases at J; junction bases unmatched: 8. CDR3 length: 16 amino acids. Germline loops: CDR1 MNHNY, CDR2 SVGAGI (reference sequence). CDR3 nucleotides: TGTGCCAGCAGTTTCTATAGCGGGAGTAAGTACAATGAGCAGTTCTTC. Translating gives CASSFYSGSKYNEQFF.

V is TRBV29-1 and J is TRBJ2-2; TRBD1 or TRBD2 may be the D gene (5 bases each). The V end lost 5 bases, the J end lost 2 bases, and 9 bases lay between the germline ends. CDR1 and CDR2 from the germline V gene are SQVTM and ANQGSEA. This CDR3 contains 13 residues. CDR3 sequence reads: CSVYGGNTGELFF. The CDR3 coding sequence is TGCAGCGTTTATGGGGGTAACACCGGGGAGCTGTTTTTT.

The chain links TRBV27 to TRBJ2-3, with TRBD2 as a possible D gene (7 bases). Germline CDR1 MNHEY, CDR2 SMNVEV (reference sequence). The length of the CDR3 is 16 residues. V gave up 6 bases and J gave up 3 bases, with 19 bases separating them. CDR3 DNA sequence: TGTGCCAGCAGGCCTTTTGGCAGGGGAGGGACAGATACGCAGTATTTT. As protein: CASRPFGRGGTDTQYF.